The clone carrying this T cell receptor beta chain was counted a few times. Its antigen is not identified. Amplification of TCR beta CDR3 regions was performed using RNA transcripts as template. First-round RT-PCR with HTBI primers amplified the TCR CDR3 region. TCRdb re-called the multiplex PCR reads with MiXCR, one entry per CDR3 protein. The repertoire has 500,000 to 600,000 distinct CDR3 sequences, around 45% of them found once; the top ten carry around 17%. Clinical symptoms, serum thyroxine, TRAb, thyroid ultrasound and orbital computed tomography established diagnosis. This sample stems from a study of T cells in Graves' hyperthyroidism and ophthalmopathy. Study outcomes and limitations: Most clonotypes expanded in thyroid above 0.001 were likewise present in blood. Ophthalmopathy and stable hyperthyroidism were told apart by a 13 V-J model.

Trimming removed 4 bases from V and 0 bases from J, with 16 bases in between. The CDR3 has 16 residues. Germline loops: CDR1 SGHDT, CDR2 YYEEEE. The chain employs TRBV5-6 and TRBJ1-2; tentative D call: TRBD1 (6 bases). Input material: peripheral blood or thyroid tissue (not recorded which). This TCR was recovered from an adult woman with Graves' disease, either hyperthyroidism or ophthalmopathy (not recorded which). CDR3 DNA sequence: TGTGCCAGCAGCCTTTCCACAGGGACCCCTAACTATGGCTACACCTTC. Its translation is CASSLSTGTPNYGYTF.